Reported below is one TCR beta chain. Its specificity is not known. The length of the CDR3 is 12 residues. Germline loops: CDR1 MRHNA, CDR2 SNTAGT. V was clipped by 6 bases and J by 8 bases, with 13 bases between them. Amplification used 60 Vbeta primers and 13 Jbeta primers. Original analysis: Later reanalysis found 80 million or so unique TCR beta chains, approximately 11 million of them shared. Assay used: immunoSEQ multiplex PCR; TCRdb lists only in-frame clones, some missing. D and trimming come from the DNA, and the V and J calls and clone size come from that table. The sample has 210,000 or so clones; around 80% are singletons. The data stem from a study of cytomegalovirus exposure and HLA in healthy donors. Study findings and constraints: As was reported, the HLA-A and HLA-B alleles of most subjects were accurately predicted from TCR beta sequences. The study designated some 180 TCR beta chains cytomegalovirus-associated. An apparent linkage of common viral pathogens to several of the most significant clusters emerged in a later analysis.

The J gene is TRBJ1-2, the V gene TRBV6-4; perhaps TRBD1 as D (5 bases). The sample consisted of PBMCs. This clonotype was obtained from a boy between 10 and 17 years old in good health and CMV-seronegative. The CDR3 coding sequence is TGTGCCAGCAGCGGCGGGGCGGACGGCTACACCTTC. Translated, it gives CASSGGADGYTF.